This paragraph covers one TCR beta chain sequence. What it recognizes is unknown. CDR3 length equals 14 residues. The germline CDR1 and CDR2 sequences are MNHGY and SAAAGT. V was clipped by 7 bases and J by 5 bases; unmatched bases: 4. These data come from a study of T cells in localized non-small cell lung cancer. Study-level results: Since sequencing was restricted to only one region of the tumor, intratumor heterogeneity remains a possibility. Turning up in adjacent lung were a median around 58 of the top 100 tumor clones. The greatest T cell clonality was found in uninvolved adjacent lung (higher than in tumor). With higher T cell density in blood came longer overall survival.

TCRdb's table, derived via immunoSEQ multiplex PCR, lists solely in-frame clones and lacks some. Among 2,500 to 3,500 clones, 36% were seen once, and the ten largest hold 15% to 20%. V is TRBV6-8 and J is TRBJ2-1; 11 bases agree with TRBD2. The receptor comes from a male donor aged 60 or older with stage I squamous cell lung carcinoma. The sequenced sample was lung tumor tissue, obtained before any cancer treatment. DNA of the CDR3: TGTGCCAGCATCGGACTAGCGGGTAACAATGAGCAGTTCTTC. This sequence encodes CASIGLAGNNEQFF.